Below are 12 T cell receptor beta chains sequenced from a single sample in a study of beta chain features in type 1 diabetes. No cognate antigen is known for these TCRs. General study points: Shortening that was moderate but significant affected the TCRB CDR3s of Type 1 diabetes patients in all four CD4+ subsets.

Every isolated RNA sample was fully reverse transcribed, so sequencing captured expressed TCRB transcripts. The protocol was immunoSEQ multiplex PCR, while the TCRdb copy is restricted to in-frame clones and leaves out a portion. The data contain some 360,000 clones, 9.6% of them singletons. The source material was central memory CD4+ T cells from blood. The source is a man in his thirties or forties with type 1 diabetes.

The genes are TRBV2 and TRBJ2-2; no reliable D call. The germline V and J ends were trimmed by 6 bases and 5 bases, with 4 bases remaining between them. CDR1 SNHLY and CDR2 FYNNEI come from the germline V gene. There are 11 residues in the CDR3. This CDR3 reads CASSATGELFF. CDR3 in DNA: TGTGCCAGCAGCGCGACCGGGGAGCTGTTTTTT.

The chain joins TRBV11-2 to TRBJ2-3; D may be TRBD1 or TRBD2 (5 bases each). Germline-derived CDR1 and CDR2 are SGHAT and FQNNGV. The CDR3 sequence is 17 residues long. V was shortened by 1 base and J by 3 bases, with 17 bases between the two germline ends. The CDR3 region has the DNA TGTGCCAGCAGCTTAGGATTTAGCGCCAAGGGGACAGATACGCAGTATTTT. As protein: CASSLGFSAKGTDTQYF.

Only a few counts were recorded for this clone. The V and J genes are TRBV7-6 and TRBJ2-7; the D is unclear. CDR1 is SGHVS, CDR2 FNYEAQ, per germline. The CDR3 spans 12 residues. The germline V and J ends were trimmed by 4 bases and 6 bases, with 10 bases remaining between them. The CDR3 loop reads CASSSHLGEQYF. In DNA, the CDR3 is TGTGCCAGCAGCTCCCACTTGGGCGAGCAGTACTTC.

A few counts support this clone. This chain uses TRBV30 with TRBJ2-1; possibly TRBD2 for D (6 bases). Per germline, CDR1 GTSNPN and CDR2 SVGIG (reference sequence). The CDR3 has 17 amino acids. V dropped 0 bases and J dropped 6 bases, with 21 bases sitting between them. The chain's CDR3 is CAWSVRGMLGGGNEQFF. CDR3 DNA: TGTGCCTGGAGTGTCAGAGGGATGCTTGGGGGAGGCAATGAGCAGTTCTTC.

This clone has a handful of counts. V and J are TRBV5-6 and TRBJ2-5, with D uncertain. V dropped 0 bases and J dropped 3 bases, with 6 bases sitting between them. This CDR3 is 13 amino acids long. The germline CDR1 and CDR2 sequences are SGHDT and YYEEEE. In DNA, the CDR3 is TGTGCCAGCAGCTTGGGGTCCGAAGAGACCCAGTACTTC. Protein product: CASSLGSEETQYF.

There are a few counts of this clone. DNA of the CDR3: TGTGCCTGGAGTGTCGGATCGAGCAATCAGCCCCAGCATTTT. Protein product: CAWSVGSSNQPQHF. The chain employs TRBV30 and TRBJ1-5; D not certain. The CDR3 sequence is 14 residues long. CDR1 and CDR2 from the germline V gene are GTSNPN and SVGIG (reference sequence). Trimming stripped 0 bases from V and 1 base from J, with 7 bases between.

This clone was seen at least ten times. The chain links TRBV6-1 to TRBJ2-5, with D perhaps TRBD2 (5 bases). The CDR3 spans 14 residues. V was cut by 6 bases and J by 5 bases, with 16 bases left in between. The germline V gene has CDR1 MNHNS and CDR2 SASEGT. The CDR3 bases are TGTGCCAGCAGGGCTGGTCTAGCTAGGGAGACCCAGTACTTC. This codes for CASRAGLARETQYF.

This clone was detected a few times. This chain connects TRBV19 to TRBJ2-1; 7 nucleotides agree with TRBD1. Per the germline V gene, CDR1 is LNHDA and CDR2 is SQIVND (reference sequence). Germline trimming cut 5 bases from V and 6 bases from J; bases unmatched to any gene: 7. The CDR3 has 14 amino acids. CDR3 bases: TGTGCCAGTAGTCGACAGGGAAACTCCAATGAGCAGTTCTTC. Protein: CASSRQGNSNEQFF.

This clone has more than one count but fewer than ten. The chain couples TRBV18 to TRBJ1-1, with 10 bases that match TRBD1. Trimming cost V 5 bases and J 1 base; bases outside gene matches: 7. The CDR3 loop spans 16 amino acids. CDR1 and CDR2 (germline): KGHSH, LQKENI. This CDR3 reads CASSAGQGRGNTEAFF. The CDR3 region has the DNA TGTGCCAGCTCAGCGGGACAGGGGAGGGGGAACACTGAAGCTTTCTTT.

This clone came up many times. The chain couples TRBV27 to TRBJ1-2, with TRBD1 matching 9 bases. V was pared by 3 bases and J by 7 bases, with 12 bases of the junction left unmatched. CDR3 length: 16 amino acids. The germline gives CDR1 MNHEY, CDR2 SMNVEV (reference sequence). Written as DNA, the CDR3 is TGTGCCAGCAGTTTCCGCCGGGACAGGGAAGGTCCTGGCTACACCTTC. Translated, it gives CASSFRRDREGPGYTF.

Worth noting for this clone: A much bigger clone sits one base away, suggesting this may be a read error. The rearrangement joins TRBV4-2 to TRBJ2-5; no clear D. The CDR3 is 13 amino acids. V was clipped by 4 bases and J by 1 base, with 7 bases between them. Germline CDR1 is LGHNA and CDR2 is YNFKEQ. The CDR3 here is CASSPTGQETQYF. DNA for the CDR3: TGTGCCAGCAGCCCGACGGGCCAAGAGACCCAGTACTTC.

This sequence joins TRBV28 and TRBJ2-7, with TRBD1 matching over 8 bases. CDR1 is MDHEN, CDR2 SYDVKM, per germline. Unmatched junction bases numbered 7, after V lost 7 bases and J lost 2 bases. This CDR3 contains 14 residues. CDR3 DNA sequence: TGTGCCAGCACCTCCGGACAGGGCACCTACGAGCAGTACTTC. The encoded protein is CASTSGQGTYEQYF.